The present T cell receptor beta chain was sequenced within a study of regulatory T cells in long-lasting Graves disease. Study outcomes and limitations: Since the sample size was small, accuracy may have been reduced. New patients shared fewer public clonotypes (over 900) than persistent patients did (fewer than 3,000).

With iRepertoire HTBI primers and Arm-PCR of CDR3 regions, TCR beta libraries were built. Each CDR3 protein gets one entry after TCRdb re-called the multiplex PCR reads with MiXCR. This sample carries roughly 500,000 distinct CDR3 sequences, roughly 22% of them seen once, and the ten largest clones take around 13%. Time point indicated: persistent/refractory GD, antithyroid drugs over 5 years with positive TRAb. The TCR library was prepared using RNA isolated from PBMCs. Graves' disease diagnosis used American Thyroid Association guidelines. The sample holds a few counts of this clonotype. Its antigen is unknown. With 5 bases clipped from V and 10 bases from J, the junction kept 4 bases outside the gene matches. The CDR3 runs 12 residues. CDR1 is DFQATT, CDR2 SNEGSKA, per germline (reference sequence).

Sequencing used peripheral blood mononuclear cells (PBMCs), obtained when the disease was refractory, from a patient treated with antithyroid drugs. The J gene is TRBJ2-4, the V gene TRBV20-1, with 11 bases lining up with TRBD2. This TCR came from a female donor with Graves disease. The CDR3 nucleotides are TGCAGTGCTCTGACTAGCGGGGCAATTCAGTACTTC. This sequence encodes CSALTSGAIQYF.